The entry below gives a single TCR beta chain sequence along with its context. The target antigen is unknown. This sample was taken from a study of cytomegalovirus exposure and HLA in healthy donors. The germline V and J ends were trimmed by 6 bases and 3 bases, with 11 bases remaining between them. The CDR3 spans 14 residues. Germline CDR1 reads LNHDA; CDR2 reads SQIVND (reference sequence). 60 Vbeta and 13 Jbeta primers were used in PCR. Profiling relied on immunoSEQ multiplex PCR, and the TCRdb table lists in-frame clones only, not all of them. The sample holds approximately 110,000 clones, 15% seen once. General study results and limits: By a later analysis, the bulk of CMV-associated TCR beta chains appeared HLA-restricted.

This TCR was sampled from a woman aged 18 to 35 in good health and CMV-seronegative. V gene TRBV19 combines with J gene TRBJ2-2, with D possibly TRBD1 on 6 matching bases. The sequenced sample was PBMCs. In DNA, the CDR3 is TGTGCCAGTAGGCGCAACAGGGACACCGGGGAGCTGTTTTTT. It yields the protein CASRRNRDTGELFF. The full variable domain, rest sourced from reference TRBV19 and TRBJ2-2, is DGGITQSPKYLFRKEGQNVTLSCEQNLNHDAMYWYRQDPGQGLRLIYYSQIVNDFQKGDIAEGYSVSREKKESFPLTVTSAQKNPTAFYLCASRRNRDTGELFFGEGSRLTVL.